This T cell receptor (beta chain) was observed in a study of tumor and adjacent non-tumor tissue in lung cancer. RNA was extracted from bulk tissue without any cell sorting. The normal lung tissue was taken more than 3 cm from the tumor edge. A modified ARM-PCR protocol with three rounds of nested PCR amplified TCRbeta. TCRdb re-called the multiplex PCR reads with MiXCR, one entry per CDR3 protein. The profile shows approximately 100,000 distinct CDR3 sequences, more than 55% of them singletons. The source material was distant non-tumor lung tissue. The TCR sequence derives from a man aged 25 to 45 with non-small cell lung cancer.

Here the CDR3 DNA reads TGTGCCAGCAGCTTGGATCAGGGAATCGCGAAGCTGTTTTTT. This translates into CASSLDQGIAKLFF. The chain combines TRBV5-4 with TRBJ2-2, with D perhaps TRBD1 (5 bases). The CDR3 extends over 14 amino acids. Trimming pared 0 bases from V and 12 bases from J, leaving 15 bases between. Looked up from germline, CDR1 is SGHNT and CDR2 is YYREEE (reference sequence).